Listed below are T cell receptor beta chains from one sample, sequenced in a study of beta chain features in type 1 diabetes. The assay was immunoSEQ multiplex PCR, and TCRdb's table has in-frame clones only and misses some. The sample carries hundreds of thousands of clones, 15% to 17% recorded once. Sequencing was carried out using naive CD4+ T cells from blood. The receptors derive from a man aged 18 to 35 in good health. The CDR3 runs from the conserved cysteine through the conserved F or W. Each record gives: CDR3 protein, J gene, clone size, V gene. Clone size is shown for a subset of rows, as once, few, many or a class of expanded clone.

CDR3aa: CASSAPGQRLRLTQYF; j_gene: TRBJ2-5; abundance: -; v_gene: TRBV11-3
CDR3aa: CASRPVGGYEQYF; j_gene: TRBJ2-7; abundance: -; v_gene: TRBV7-9
CDR3aa: CASSLIRGHEQYF; j_gene: TRBJ2-7; abundance: -; v_gene: TRBV6-9
CDR3aa: CASSSQGAYYGYTF; j_gene: TRBJ1-2; abundance: -; v_gene: TRBV6-5
CDR3aa: CASSQEGKREQYF; j_gene: TRBJ2-7; abundance: few; v_gene: TRBV14
CDR3aa: CASSLGQVTETQYF; j_gene: TRBJ2-5; abundance: -; v_gene: TRBV7-9
CDR3aa: CASSPPRGSYEQYF; j_gene: TRBJ2-7; abundance: -; v_gene: TRBV18
CDR3aa: CASRRSTNEKLFF; j_gene: TRBJ1-4; abundance: -; v_gene: TRBV6-1
CDR3aa: CASSSSGSGDTQYF; j_gene: TRBJ2-3; abundance: -; v_gene: TRBV7-9
CDR3aa: CASSPRLAKNIQYF; j_gene: TRBJ2-4; abundance: few; v_gene: TRBV11-2
CDR3aa: CASIRTGAGTEAFF; j_gene: TRBJ1-1; abundance: few; v_gene: TRBV25-1
CDR3aa: CASRGGTSGRGINEQFF; j_gene: TRBJ2-1; abundance: -; v_gene: TRBV7-9
CDR3aa: CASSERTGKSTEAFF; j_gene: TRBJ1-1; abundance: few; v_gene: TRBV2
CDR3aa: CASSLTGANVLTF; j_gene: TRBJ2-6; abundance: few; v_gene: TRBV27
CDR3aa: CASSLGRGVDTQYF; j_gene: TRBJ2-3; abundance: -; v_gene: TRBV7-3
CDR3aa: CASTPAGSRSDTQYF; j_gene: TRBJ2-3; abundance: few; v_gene: TRBV5-1
CDR3aa: CASSFTAGVPYNEQFF; j_gene: TRBJ2-1; abundance: -; v_gene: TRBV5-1
CDR3aa: CASSPTGGSGNYEQYF; j_gene: TRBJ2-7; abundance: -; v_gene: TRBV7-6
CDR3aa: CASSEAHTVGGYTF; j_gene: TRBJ1-2; abundance: -; v_gene: TRBV2
CDR3aa: CASSETSGMYNEQFF; j_gene: TRBJ2-1; abundance: few; v_gene: TRBV25-1
CDR3aa: CASSARTSGRTYNEQFF; j_gene: TRBJ2-1; abundance: -; v_gene: TRBV5-1
CDR3aa: CASRQGRATNEKLFF; j_gene: TRBJ1-4; abundance: few; v_gene: TRBV7-2
CDR3aa: CASRLAETHGYTF; j_gene: TRBJ1-2; abundance: few; v_gene: TRBV27
CDR3aa: CAIKGNSQETQYF; j_gene: TRBJ2-5; abundance: few; v_gene: TRBV10-3
CDR3aa: CASSDQNFSNQPQHF; j_gene: TRBJ1-5; abundance: few; v_gene: TRBV2
CDR3aa: CASSAEGQGRHTQYF; j_gene: TRBJ2-3; abundance: few; v_gene: TRBV6-1
CDR3aa: CASSFGTSGTQETQYF; j_gene: TRBJ2-5; abundance: -; v_gene: TRBV5-1
CDR3aa: CASSLSGKRGNGYTF; j_gene: TRBJ1-2; abundance: -; v_gene: TRBV7-9
CDR3aa: CASSPGLNPAADTQYF; j_gene: TRBJ2-3; abundance: -; v_gene: TRBV5-6
CDR3aa: CASSPRTSGSNEQFF; j_gene: TRBJ2-1; abundance: few; v_gene: TRBV7-3
CDR3aa: CASSVGRYGYTF; j_gene: TRBJ1-2; abundance: -; v_gene: TRBV9
CDR3aa: CASSFDRNYGYTF; j_gene: TRBJ1-2; abundance: -; v_gene: TRBV7-2
CDR3aa: CASSPGAGASGNTIYF; j_gene: TRBJ1-3; abundance: few; v_gene: TRBV18
CDR3aa: CASRRIGQGVYEQYF; j_gene: -; abundance: -; v_gene: TRBV28
CDR3aa: CASSLGQRNEQFF; j_gene: TRBJ2-1; abundance: few; v_gene: TRBV7-2
CDR3aa: CASSSDPGASNYGYTF; j_gene: TRBJ1-2; abundance: -; v_gene: TRBV19
CDR3aa: CASSASVYGNTIYF; j_gene: TRBJ1-3; abundance: few; v_gene: TRBV9
CDR3aa: CASTPQHTGELFF; j_gene: TRBJ2-2; abundance: few; v_gene: TRBV28
CDR3aa: CASSKNRAAAKNIQYF; j_gene: TRBJ2-4; abundance: few; v_gene: TRBV28
CDR3aa: CASTGLQETQYF; j_gene: TRBJ2-5; abundance: few; v_gene: TRBV2
CDR3aa: CSARGQKSSYEQYF; j_gene: TRBJ2-7; abundance: -; v_gene: TRBV29-1
CDR3aa: CASEPTLIDSTDTQYF; j_gene: TRBJ2-3; abundance: -; v_gene: TRBV4-1
CDR3aa: CASSRGGQGPSTDTQYF; j_gene: TRBJ2-3; abundance: few; v_gene: TRBV5-1
CDR3aa: CASSPWDRASYGYTF; j_gene: TRBJ1-2; abundance: few; v_gene: TRBV5-6
CDR3aa: CASSTDRERVNEQFF; j_gene: TRBJ2-1; abundance: few; v_gene: TRBV6-6
CDR3aa: CSVDMVGGSTSDTQYF; j_gene: TRBJ2-3; abundance: few; v_gene: TRBV29-1
CDR3aa: CAISRYWSTGPMNTEAFF; j_gene: TRBJ1-1; abundance: -; v_gene: TRBV10-3
CDR3aa: CASSSPDRGIGQPQHF; j_gene: TRBJ1-5; abundance: few; v_gene: TRBV28
CDR3aa: CASSFRGYEQYF; j_gene: TRBJ2-7; abundance: -; v_gene: TRBV28
CDR3aa: CASSAYRAGELFF; j_gene: TRBJ2-2; abundance: few; v_gene: TRBV28
CDR3aa: CSARTYGYTF; j_gene: TRBJ1-2; abundance: -; v_gene: TRBV20-1
CDR3aa: CASSYSGTGNIQYF; j_gene: TRBJ2-4; abundance: -; v_gene: TRBV6-5
CDR3aa: CASSFGERGAQETQYF; j_gene: TRBJ2-5; abundance: -; v_gene: TRBV7-2
CDR3aa: CASSTSPKDYGYTF; j_gene: TRBJ1-2; abundance: few; v_gene: TRBV9
CDR3aa: CSVGPGLNSYNEQFF; j_gene: TRBJ2-1; abundance: -; v_gene: TRBV29-1
CDR3aa: CAYKQGVNTGELFF; j_gene: TRBJ2-2; abundance: few; v_gene: TRBV30
CDR3aa: CSAVTSGRYNEQFF; j_gene: TRBJ2-1; abundance: -; v_gene: TRBV29-1
CDR3aa: CSAQGNEAFF; j_gene: TRBJ1-1; abundance: few; v_gene: TRBV20-1
CDR3aa: CASSLGVWVNKNYGYTF; j_gene: TRBJ1-2; abundance: few; v_gene: TRBV28